These T cell receptor beta chains were read from a single sample in a study of early T cells in non-severe SARS-CoV-2 infection. TCRdb recomputed calls from the 5' RACE reads with MiXCR, one row per CDR3 protein. The sample carries approximately 44,000 distinct CDR3 sequences, 10% to 15% recorded once. The sample consisted of whole blood. These receptors all come from an adult who was a healthcare worker with PCR-confirmed SARS-CoV-2 infection or an uninfected control (not recorded which). Each CDR3 is given with its conserved first and last residue. The D gene is left open where the match is weak. Clone size is stated in some rows and not others, as once, few, many or a class when expanded.

j_gene,v_gene,len,abundance,d_gene,CDR3aa,CDR3nt
TRBJ1-5,TRBV12-3/TRBV12-4,17,many,.,CASSPYTGRIVRQPQHF,TGTGCCAGCAGCCCTTACACAGGGCGGATTGTTCGCCAGCCCCAGCATTTT
TRBJ2-1,TRBV11-1,15,many,.,CASSLEASSYNEQFF,TGTGCCAGCAGCTTAGAGGCCTCCTCCTACAATGAGCAGTTCTTC
TRBJ2-7,TRBV18,13,.,.,CASSPAPSYEQYF,TGTGCCAGCTCACCGGCACCATCCTACGAGCAGTACTTC
TRBJ2-1,TRBV28,14,.,.,CASTTSHAENEQFF,TGTGCCAGCACCACGAGCCATGCCGAGAATGAGCAGTTCTTC
TRBJ2-7,TRBV25-1,15,.,.,CASSASPVPSYEQYF,TGTGCCAGCAGTGCCTCTCCCGTCCCATCGTACGAGCAGTACTTC
TRBJ1-2,TRBV19,16,.,TRBD1,CASSSLGQGASRGYTF,TGTGCCAGTAGTTCCCTAGGACAGGGGGCTAGTCGTGGCTACACCTTC
TRBJ1-2,TRBV5-1,13,many,.,CASSAGTSYGYTF,TGCGCCAGCAGCGCCGGGACAAGCTATGGCTACACCTTC
TRBJ2-7,TRBV28,13,many,.,CASSESITYEQYF,TGTGCCAGCAGCGAGTCTATCACCTACGAGCAGTACTTC
TRBJ2-7,TRBV7-2,14,.,.,CASSFQRGRYEQYF,TGTGCCAGCAGCTTCCAAAGGGGCCGCTACGAGCAGTACTTC
TRBJ2-1,TRBV9,16,.,.,CASSPPGAWAYNEQFF,TGTGCCAGCAGCCCCCCTGGGGCCTGGGCCTACAATGAGCAGTTCTTC
TRBJ2-7,TRBV21-1,14,few,.,CASSQSGYSYEQYF,TGTGCCAGCAGCCAAAGCGGGTACTCCTACGAGCAGTACTTC
TRBJ2-7,TRBV7-9,16,.,.,CASSLEGRGRAYEQYF,TGTGCCAGCAGCTTGGAGGGCAGGGGCAGAGCCTACGAGCAGTACTTC
TRBJ1-2,TRBV29-1,12,many,.,CSVYRLNYGYTF,TGCAGCGTTTACAGGTTGAACTATGGCTACACCTTC
TRBJ2-5,TRBV7-3,15,.,TRBD1,CASSLRTGHQETQYF,TGTGCCAGCAGCTTAAGGACAGGGCATCAAGAGACCCAGTACTTC
TRBJ2-7,TRBV11-2,17,.,.,CASSLDSFDNSAYEQYF,TGTGCCAGCAGCTTAGATAGTTTCGACAACTCAGCCTACGAGCAGTACTTC
TRBJ2-7,TRBV11-2,15,.,TRBD2,CASSRLAGDSYEQYF,TGTGCCAGCAGTAGACTAGCGGGGGACTCCTACGAGCAGTACTTC
TRBJ1-2,TRBV27,15,.,.,CASSFGGALFPGYTF,TGTGCCAGCAGTTTTGGGGGGGCATTGTTCCCTGGCTACACCTTC
TRBJ2-5,TRBV25-1,14,few,TRBD1,CASSGWTGQETQYF,TGTGCCAGCAGTGGGTGGACAGGGCAAGAGACCCAGTACTTC
TRBJ2-1,TRBV12-3/TRBV12-4,15,many,TRBD2,CASRRTSGSPNEQFF,TGTGCCAGCAGACGTACTAGCGGGAGCCCGAATGAGCAGTTCTTC
TRBJ2-7,TRBV7-6,14,many,TRBD1,CASSLPGQFVEQYF,TGTGCCAGCAGCTTACCGGGACAGTTCGTCGAGCAGTACTTC
TRBJ2-7,TRBV5-1,15,.,TRBD1,CASSWGQGSIDEQYF,TGCGCCAGCAGCTGGGGACAGGGTAGTATCGACGAGCAGTACTTC
TRBJ2-5,TRBV18,12,many,.,CASSRGLETQYF,TGTGCCAGCTCACGGGGATTAGAGACCCAGTACTTC
TRBJ2-1,TRBV27,14,.,.,CAVGRLSSYNEQFF,TGTGCCGTAGGACGACTTAGCTCCTACAATGAGCAGTTCTTC
TRBJ2-5,TRBV29-1,11,many,.,CSMTHGETQYF,TGCAGCATGACACATGGGGAGACCCAGTACTTC
TRBJ2-7,TRBV9,15,few,.,CASSVSGFQTDEQYF,TGTGCCAGCAGCGTATCAGGGTTCCAAACGGACGAGCAGTACTTC
TRBJ2-7,TRBV21-1,17,.,.,CASSKGGGALSYYEQYF,TGTGCCAGCAGCAAAGGTGGAGGGGCCTTGAGCTACTACGAGCAGTACTTC
TRBJ1-1,TRBV28,12,.,.,CASKDGHTEAFF,TGTGCCAGCAAGGATGGGCACACTGAAGCTTTCTTT
TRBJ2-5,TRBV7-2,15,few,TRBD1,CASSSGTGGRETQYF,TGTGCCAGCAGTTCCGGGACAGGGGGCAGGGAGACCCAGTACTTC
TRBJ2-7,TRBV7-8,14,.,.,CASSDAETTYEQYF,TGTGCCAGCAGCGACGCGGAGACAACCTACGAGCAGTACTTC
TRBJ1-2,TRBV20-1,16,few,.,CSASRLVEPPFYGYTF,TGCAGTGCTAGCCGGCTGGTTGAACCCCCGTTCTATGGCTACACCTTC
TRBJ1-2,TRBV6-6,13,many,TRBD1,CATTPSRGHGYTF,TGTGCCACCACACCTTCCAGGGGGCACGGCTACACCTTC
TRBJ2-1,TRBV25-1,16,many,TRBD2,CASSSPRARAGGEQFF,TGTGCCAGCAGCAGCCCCCGGGCTCGAGCGGGGGGTGAGCAGTTCTTC
TRBJ2-7,TRBV20-1,15,many,TRBD2,CSARDLLAGSYEQYF,TGCAGTGCTAGAGATCTACTAGCGGGCTCCTACGAGCAGTACTTC
TRBJ2-2,TRBV4-2,18,many,TRBD2,CASSPGVRGGTNTGELFF,TGTGCCAGCAGCCCCGGCGTGCGGGGGGGAACGAACACCGGGGAGCTGTTTTTT
TRBJ2-7,TRBV20-1,11,few,.,CSAGPTYEQYF,TGCAGTGCTGGGCCCACCTACGAGCAGTACTTC
TRBJ2-5,TRBV6-2/TRBV6-3,15,many,.,CASATGVGFGETQYF,TGTGCCAGCGCTACCGGGGTAGGATTTGGGGAGACCCAGTACTTC
TRBJ2-5,TRBV29-1,14,few,TRBD1,CSVLGQGGSETQYF,TGCAGCGTTCTGGGACAGGGAGGGTCGGAGACCCAGTACTTC
TRBJ2-1,TRBV5-1,12,many,.,CASSLSREREFF,TGCGCCAGCAGCTTGTCGAGGGAGAGGGAGTTCTTC
TRBJ1-6,TRBV12-3/TRBV12-4,13,once,.,CASSFSRQSPLHF,TGTGCCAGCAGTTTCTCTAGGCAGTCACCCCTCCACTTT
TRBJ2-3,TRBV7-9,14,few,.,CASSAPLATDTQYF,TGTGCCAGCAGCGCACCCCTAGCAACAGATACGCAGTATTTT
TRBJ2-3,TRBV20-1,14,.,TRBD2,CSARVASGSGTQYF,TGCAGTGCTAGGGTCGCGAGCGGGAGTGGTACGCAGTATTTT
TRBJ2-1,TRBV6-2/TRBV6-3,13,.,TRBD1,CASRDRALNEQFF,TGTGCCAGCCGGGACAGGGCCCTCAATGAGCAGTTCTTC
TRBJ2-2,TRBV10-2,15,many,.,CASSEGGSNTGELFF,TGCGCCAGCAGTGAGGGCGGGTCCAACACCGGGGAGCTGTTTTTT
TRBJ2-2,TRBV2,13,.,.,CASSELGTGELFF,TGTGCCAGCAGTGAGTTGGGCACCGGGGAGCTGTTTTTT
TRBJ2-2,TRBV6-2/TRBV6-3,18,few,TRBD2,CASSYIGTSGTNTGELFF,TGTGCCAGCAGTTACATCGGGACTAGCGGGACGAACACCGGGGAGCTGTTTTTT
TRBJ1-6,TRBV28,13,many,.,CASIGLGDSPLHF,TGTGCCAGCATAGGCCTTGGGGATTCACCCCTCCACTTT
TRBJ2-6,TRBV4-3,19,many,TRBD1,CASSLSRDRSSSGANVLTF,TGCGCCAGCAGCCTCTCACGGGACAGATCGAGCTCTGGGGCCAACGTCCTGACTTTC
TRBJ1-4,TRBV19,15,few,TRBD1,CASSPPGQGGEKLFF,TGTGCCAGTAGTCCTCCGGGACAGGGAGGCGAAAAACTGTTTTTT
TRBJ1-6,TRBV9,13,many,.,CASSVADNSPLHF,TGTGCCAGCAGCGTAGCAGATAATTCACCCCTCCACTTT